The source of this T cell receptor (beta chain) is a study of graft-versus-host responses after intestinal transplantation. Method: immunoSEQ multiplex PCR; TCRdb's copy keeps in-frame clones and lacks some. The data show over 10,000 clones, 93% seen once. Trimming removed 2 bases from V and 3 bases from J, with 13 bases in between. CDR3 size: 15 residues. Germline assignment: CDR1 MNHEY and CDR2 SVGAGI. The sample consisted of PBMCs, taken 950 to 1,300 days after intestinal transplantation. The sequence came from a human patient who received an intestinal transplant, so some T cells may come from the graft donor. The rearrangement links TRBV6-5 to TRBJ2-5; D is possibly TRBD2 (6 bases). For the CDR3, the DNA is TGTGCCAGCAGTTACGGGCGGGGCGACAAAGAGACCCAGTACTTC. This gives the protein CASSYGRGDKETQYF.